This T cell receptor (beta chain) was retrieved from a study of T cell changes during pregnancy in multiple sclerosis. The CDR3 totals 15 residues. CDR1 and CDR2 from the germline V gene are LNHDA and SQIVND (reference sequence). The V and J ends lost 1 base and 0 bases, in that order; junction bases with no gene match: 1. A note on this clone: The sample contains more than one DNA sequence encoding this CDR3.

Only in-frame clones appear in the TCRdb table, and some are missing; sequencing was by immunoSEQ multiplex PCR. The sample consists of under 95,000 clones, roughly 91% of them appearing once. The clonotype was recovered from a female donor in good health, enrolled as a control in a pregnancy study. The V gene is TRBV19, the J gene TRBJ2-5; 8 nucleotides match TRBD1. Here the sequenced sample was peripheral blood, taken after pregnancy. The CDR3 region has the DNA TGTGCCAGTAGTATAGGGACAGGGTACCAAGAGACCCAGTACTTC. It encodes CASSIGTGYQETQYF.